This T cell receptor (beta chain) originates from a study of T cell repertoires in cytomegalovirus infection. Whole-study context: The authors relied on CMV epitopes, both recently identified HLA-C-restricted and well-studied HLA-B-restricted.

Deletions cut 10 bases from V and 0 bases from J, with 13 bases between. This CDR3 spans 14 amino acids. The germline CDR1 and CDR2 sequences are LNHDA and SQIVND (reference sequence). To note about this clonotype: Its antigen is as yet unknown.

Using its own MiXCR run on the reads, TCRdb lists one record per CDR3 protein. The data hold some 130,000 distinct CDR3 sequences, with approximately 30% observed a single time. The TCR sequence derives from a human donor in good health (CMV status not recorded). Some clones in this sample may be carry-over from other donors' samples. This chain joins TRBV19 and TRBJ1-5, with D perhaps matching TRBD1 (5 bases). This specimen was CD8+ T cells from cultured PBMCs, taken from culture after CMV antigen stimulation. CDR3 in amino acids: CAIRDGNSNQPQHF. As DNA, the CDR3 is TGTGCCATAAGGGACGGCAATAGCAATCAGCCCCAGCATTTT.